Each of the 32 T cell receptor beta chains below was sequenced from the same sample in a study of cytomegalovirus exposure and HLA in healthy donors. Use of 60 Vbeta and 13 Jbeta primers characterized the PCR. Generated by immunoSEQ multiplex PCR, the TCRdb table keeps only in-frame clones and is missing some. The sample has some 120,000 clones, about 10% seen once. Sequencing was performed on PBMCs. Every receptor here comes from a woman under 30 in good health and CMV-seropositive.

The chain employs TRBV29-1 and TRBJ2-7, with 9 bases fitting TRBD1. CDR1 SQVTM and CDR2 ANQGSEA come from the germline V gene. The CDR3 spans 13 residues. J gave up 6 bases and V 8 bases, and 11 bases lay outside the gene matches. The CDR3 nucleotides are TGCAGCTTTCGCGGACAGGGGTTCAGCGAGCAGTACTTC. Its translation: CSFRGQGFSEQYF.

This clone has only a few counts. The rearrangement links TRBV19 to TRBJ2-7, with D possibly matching TRBD1 (6 bases). Germline loops: CDR1 LNHDA, CDR2 SQIVND (reference sequence). V gave up 5 bases and J gave up 9 bases, with 14 bases separating them. This CDR3 has 12 residues. The CDR3 coding sequence is TGTGCCAGTAGTGAACAGGGTTCGGTGCAGTACTTC. Translation gives CASSEQGSVQYF.

The chain combines TRBV19 with TRBJ2-5; D perhaps matches TRBD2 (6 bases). The CDR3 totals 15 residues. V dropped 6 bases and J dropped 5 bases, with 19 bases sitting between them. Germline V gene sequence: CDR1 LNHDA, CDR2 SQIVND (reference sequence). In DNA form, the CDR3 reads TGTGCCAGTAGCCCGGGGGACGGAAGGGTTGAGACCCAGTACTTC. Encoded protein: CASSPGDGRVETQYF.

This clone has only a few counts. V is TRBV7-8 and J is TRBJ1-5; D is unresolved. V was shortened by 5 bases and J by 2 bases, with 10 bases between the two germline ends. The CDR3 is 14 amino acids. Germline CDR1 reads SGHVS; CDR2 reads FQNEAQ. CDR3 bases: TGTGCCAGCAGCCAAGCCCTGGGCAATCAGCCCCAGCATTTT. Amino acid sequence: CASSQALGNQPQHF.

This clone showed up just a few times. V and J are TRBV5-5 and TRBJ2-1; the D is unclear. In germline, CDR1 is SGHKS, CDR2 YYEKEE (reference sequence). V lost 4 bases to trimming and J lost 9 bases, with 11 bases between them. The CDR3 runs 12 residues. Written as DNA, the CDR3 is TGTGCCAGCAGCCCGACCGGGTTTGAGCAGTTCTTC. Translating it yields CASSPTGFEQFF.

V and J are TRBV5-1 and TRBJ1-1, with 11 bases fitting TRBD1. The V gene end was trimmed by 4 bases and the J gene end by 6 bases; junction bases not matched to a gene: 8. Germline CDR1 is SGHRS and CDR2 is YFSETQ. There are 15 residues in the CDR3. The CDR3 protein is CASSGRTGGAPEAFF. CDR3 nucleotides: TGCGCCAGCAGCGGGAGGACAGGGGGCGCCCCTGAAGCTTTCTTT. Drawing the rest from reference TRBV5-1 and TRBJ1-1, the complete variable domain is KAGVTQTPRYLIKTRGQQVTLSCSPISGHRSVSWYQQTPGQGLQFLFEYFSETQRNKGNFPGRFSGRQFSNSRSEMNVSTLELGDSALYLCASSGRTGGAPEAFFGQGTRLTVV.

This clone came up a few times. This chain uses TRBV29-1 with TRBJ2-3, with TRBD2 matching 14 bases. V trimming: 4 bases; J trimming: 3 bases; junction bases outside the gene matches: 12. In germline, CDR1 is SQVTM, CDR2 ANQGSEA. The CDR3 spans 18 residues. CDR3 in amino acids: CSVVSPGTSGRRTDTQYF. In DNA, the CDR3 is TGCAGCGTTGTATCTCCCGGGACTAGCGGGAGAAGGACAGATACGCAGTATTTT.

V is TRBV5-8 and J is TRBJ2-1; the match to TRBD2 covers 10 bases. The CDR3 is 15 residues long. Trimming cost V 5 bases and J 3 bases; bases outside gene matches: 5. Per germline, CDR1 SGHTS and CDR2 YDEGEE. In DNA, the CDR3 is TGTGCCAGCAGGTACACTAGCGGGGTCTACAATGAGCAGTTCTTC. Protein product: CASRYTSGVYNEQFF.

This clone turned up a few times. V gene TRBV7-3 combines with J gene TRBJ1-1, with unresolved D. V was trimmed by 1 base and J by 4 bases, leaving 7 bases between them. Germline CDR1 reads SGHTA; CDR2 reads FQGTGA. The CDR3 consists of 13 residues. The chain's CDR3 is CASSLRGGTEAFF. In DNA, the CDR3 is TGTGCCAGCAGCTTAAGAGGAGGCACTGAAGCTTTCTTT.

V gene TRBV28 combines with J gene TRBJ1-1, with 7 bases matching TRBD1. J was trimmed by 5 bases and V by 3 bases; bases with no gene match: 6. CDR1 is MDHEN, CDR2 SYDVKM, per germline. The CDR3 loop spans 14 amino acids. CDR3 DNA sequence: TGTGCCAGCAGTTTGGTTACAGGGGTAACTGAAGCTTTCTTT. It codes for CASSLVTGVTEAFF. Drawing the rest from reference TRBV28 and TRBJ1-1, the complete variable domain is DVKVTQSSRYLVKRTGEKVFLECVQDMDHENMFWYRQDPGLGLRLIYFSYDVKMKEKGDIPEGYSVSREKKERFSLILESASTNQTSMYLCASSLVTGVTEAFFGQGTRLTVV.

The chain couples TRBV12-5 to TRBJ2-3; tentatively, D is TRBD2 (6 bases). V was shortened by 1 base and J by 4 bases, with 12 bases between the two germline ends. CDR1 LGHNT and CDR2 FRNRAP come from the germline V gene. The CDR3 sequence is 15 residues long. Here the CDR3 DNA reads TGTGCTAGTGGTTTGGGCATAGGGGAGGCAGATACGCAGTATTTT. This sequence encodes CASGLGIGEADTQYF. Supplemented by reference TRBV12-5 and TRBJ2-3, the full variable domain reads DARVTQTPRHKVTEMGQEVTMRCQPILGHNTVFWYRQTMMQGLELLAYFRNRAPLDDSGMPKDRFSAEMPDATLATLKIQPSEPRDSAVYFCASGLGIGEADTQYFGPGTRLTVL.

The V call is TRBV7-6, the J call TRBJ2-7; 7 bases fit TRBD1. V trimming: 11 bases; J trimming: 2 bases; junction bases outside the gene matches: 9. This CDR3 region has 13 residues. The germline gives CDR1 SGHVS, CDR2 FNYEAQ. The CDR3 DNA follows: TGTGCCGGGATAAGCAGGGGGACCTACGAGCAGTACTTC. Translated: CAGISRGTYEQYF.

J is TRBJ1-3 and V is TRBV7-9; D is unclear. The germline V and J ends were trimmed by 6 bases and 2 bases, with 17 bases remaining between them. The germline V gene has CDR1 SEHNR and CDR2 FQNEAQ (reference sequence). This CDR3 region has 16 residues. The CDR3 is CASSWGSAGTGNTIYF. CDR3 DNA: TGTGCCAGCAGTTGGGGTTCTGCGGGGACTGGAAACACCATATATTTT.

This clone has just a few counts. V is TRBV30 and J is TRBJ1-5; TRBD1 aligns across 9 bases. V was clipped by 3 bases and J by 3 bases; unmatched bases: 3. The CDR3 is 14 amino acids. From germline, CDR1 is GTSNPN and CDR2 SVGIG (reference sequence). CDR3 in amino acids: CAWRGTGLNQPQHF. DNA for the CDR3: TGTGCCTGGAGGGGGACAGGGCTCAATCAGCCCCAGCATTTT.

As regards this clone: The same CDR3 arises from other DNA sequences in this sample as well. The chain combines TRBV5-4 with TRBJ2-1; a weak D match, TRBD2 (5 bases). The CDR3 loop spans 15 amino acids. Trimming removed 4 bases at V and 4 bases at J, with 15 bases between. Germline values: CDR1 SGHNT, CDR2 YYREEE (reference sequence). CDR3 loop: CASSMASGIYNEQFF. The CDR3, as DNA: TGTGCCAGCAGCATGGCCAGCGGAATTTACAATGAGCAGTTCTTC.

As regards this clone: Other DNA sequences in this specimen translate into the identical CDR3. The chain employs TRBV30 and TRBJ1-1, with 9 bases identical to TRBD1. J gave up 5 bases and V 5 bases, and 12 bases lay outside the gene matches. This CDR3 is built from 15 residues. Per germline, CDR1 GTSNPN and CDR2 SVGIG (reference sequence). CDR3 coding DNA: TGTGCCTGGCGGACAGGGGCGGCTCGGGGGACTGAAGCTTTCTTT. Translating gives CAWRTGAARGTEAFF.

The rearrangement joins TRBV9 to TRBJ2-7; D is perhaps TRBD2 (6 bases). Germline values: CDR1 SGDLS, CDR2 YYNGEE. V was trimmed by 0 bases and J by 5 bases, leaving 18 bases between them. This CDR3 is 16 amino acids long. The CDR3 sequence is CASSVAGGAGKDEQYF. For the CDR3, the DNA is TGTGCCAGCAGCGTAGCTGGAGGGGCAGGGAAAGACGAGCAGTACTTC.

V usage is TRBV27 and J usage is TRBJ2-1, with D perhaps TRBD1 (6 bases). The ends were cut back, 3 bases at V and 8 bases at J, with 17 bases in the middle. CDR3 size: 15 residues. Looked up from germline, CDR1 is MNHEY and CDR2 is SMNVEV (reference sequence). CDR3 protein: CASSFGGRGFDEQFF. For the CDR3, the DNA is TGTGCCAGCAGTTTTGGCGGTAGGGGGTTCGATGAGCAGTTCTTC.

This clone showed up just a few times. The rearrangement links TRBV25-1 to TRBJ2-7; a weak D match, TRBD2 (5 bases). The CDR3 spans 14 residues. Trimming removed 3 bases from V and 5 bases from J, with 14 bases in between. The germline V gene encodes CDR1 MGHDK and CDR2 SYGVNS. The DNA of the CDR3 is TGTGCCAGCAGTGACGCCGGAGGTCGGGACGAGCAGTACTTC. Protein: CASSDAGGRDEQYF.

This chain connects TRBV7-9 to TRBJ2-5; tentatively, D is TRBD2 (6 bases). This CDR3 comprises 12 residues. Germline CDR1 reads SEHNR; CDR2 reads FQNEAQ (reference sequence). Between the trimmed V and J ends, which lost 6 bases and 5 bases, there was a span of 10 bases. The DNA of the CDR3 is TGTGCCAGCAGTATTCGGGGGGAGACCCAGTACTTC. Protein product: CASSIRGETQYF.

The chain carries TRBV20-1 and TRBJ1-3; no clear D gene. CDR3 size: 11 residues. V gave up 4 bases and J gave up 4 bases, with 5 bases separating them. Germline values: CDR1 DFQATT, CDR2 SNEGSKA (reference sequence). The CDR3 here is CSAKEGNTIYF. CDR3 nucleotides: TGCAGTGCTAAGGAGGGAAACACCATATATTTT.

This clone has just a few counts. This sequence joins TRBV6-5 and TRBJ2-1; 13 bases are shared with TRBD2. V lost 2 bases, J lost 7 bases, and 5 bases stayed unmatched. Germline loops: CDR1 MNHEY, CDR2 SVGAGI. The CDR3 consists of 16 residues. CDR3 nucleotide sequence: TGTGCCAGCAGTTACCACGGACTAGCGGGAGTTAATGAGCAGTTCTTC. It codes for CASSYHGLAGVNEQFF.

The chain links TRBV2 to TRBJ1-1, with a tentative D call TRBD1 (6 bases). Trimming pared 7 bases from V and 4 bases from J, leaving 13 bases between. The CDR3 covers 13 residues. Germline CDR1 and CDR2: SNHLY and FYNNEI. As DNA, the CDR3 is TGTGCCAGCATGGTATTACAGGGCACTGAAGCTTTCTTT. The encoded protein is CASMVLQGTEAFF.

Worth noting for this clone: Other DNA sequences of this sample code for an identical CDR3. The CDR3 protein is CASSMGQGSGTGELFF. The CDR3 DNA sequence: TGTGCCAGTAGTATGGGACAGGGAAGTGGCACCGGGGAGCTGTTTTTT. V usage is TRBV19 and J usage is TRBJ2-2; 9 nucleotides match TRBD1. The CDR3 covers 16 residues. Germline CDR1 reads LNHDA; CDR2 reads SQIVND (reference sequence). J gave up 4 bases and V 3 bases, and 6 bases lay outside the gene matches.

The DNA for the CDR3 is TGTGCCAGGGGACAGGGACGTAACTATGGCTACACCTTC. This sequence encodes CARGQGRNYGYTF. The rearrangement links TRBV27 to TRBJ1-2; 9 bases match TRBD1. The CDR3 covers 13 residues. CDR1 is MNHEY, CDR2 SMNVEV, per germline (reference sequence). V lost 9 bases to trimming and J lost 1 base; unmatched junction nucleotides: 3.

This rearrangement joins TRBV25-1 to TRBJ2-3, with TRBD2 matching over 8 bases. The V and J ends lost 1 base and 6 bases, in that order; junction bases with no gene match: 9. Germline assignment: CDR1 MGHDK and CDR2 SYGVNS. The CDR3 has 16 amino acids. CDR3 sequence reads: CASSEWEREGRDTQYF. The CDR3 DNA reads as TGTGCCAGCAGTGAATGGGAACGGGAGGGCCGTGATACGCAGTATTTT.

The genes are TRBV28 and TRBJ2-7, with 8 nucleotides matching TRBD2. V lost 4 bases to trimming and J lost 5 bases; unmatched junction nucleotides: 10. The CDR3 has 15 amino acids. Germline V gives CDR1 MDHEN, CDR2 SYDVKM. CDR3 sequence: CASSSSGSTQNEQYF. In DNA, the CDR3 is TGTGCCAGCAGTTCGAGCGGGAGCACGCAGAACGAGCAGTACTTC.

The V and J genes are TRBV6-5 and TRBJ1-4; TRBD1 is a possible D gene (5 bases). Germline CDR1 and CDR2: MNHEY and SVGAGI. V was clipped by 2 bases and J by 5 bases, with 12 bases between them. CDR3 length: 15 residues. CDR3: CASSYAGLHNEKLFF. CDR3 nucleotide sequence: TGTGCCAGCAGTTACGCAGGGCTTCACAATGAAAAACTGTTTTTT.

V gene TRBV4-1 combines with J gene TRBJ1-2; 7 bases match TRBD1. Trimming took 1 base from V and 1 from J; bases not matched to a gene: 3. The CDR3 length is 15 residues. The germline V gene encodes CDR1 MGHRA and CDR2 YSYEKL. The CDR3 DNA is TGCGCCAGCAGCCAAGTAAGGGGGCATAACTATGGCTACACCTTC. This encodes CASSQVRGHNYGYTF.

The chain employs TRBV5-4 and TRBJ2-3; 8 bases line up with TRBD2. The V gene end was trimmed by 0 bases and the J gene end by 0 bases; junction bases not matched to a gene: 6. CDR3 length: 17 amino acids. The germline CDR1 and CDR2 sequences are SGHNT and YYREEE (reference sequence). The chain's CDR3 is CASSLGLAPASTDTQYF. CDR3 in DNA: TGTGCCAGCAGCTTGGGACTAGCGCCTGCTAGCACAGATACGCAGTATTTT.

The J gene is TRBJ2-6, the V gene TRBV25-1; D call uncertain. The V end lost 6 bases, the J end lost 4 bases, and 7 bases lay between the germline ends. The germline V gene encodes CDR1 MGHDK and CDR2 SYGVNS. The length of the CDR3 is 13 residues. CDR3 protein: CASSVRGANVLTF. DNA for the CDR3: TGTGCCAGCAGCGTGAGGGGGGCCAACGTCCTGACTTTC. The complete variable domain, with remaining parts taken from reference TRBV25-1 and TRBJ2-6, reads EADIYQTPRYLVIGTGKKITLECSQTMGHDKMYWYQQDPGMELHLIHYSYGVNSTEKGDLSSESTVSRIRTEHFPLTLESARPSHTSQYLCASSVRGANVLTFGAGSRLTVL.

This clone was seen more than once but under ten times. The chain employs TRBV2 and TRBJ1-1, with D tentatively TRBD1 (6 bases). V gave up 3 bases and J gave up 5 bases, with 22 bases separating them. This CDR3 comprises 17 residues. Germline V gene data show CDR1 as SNHLY and CDR2 as FYNNEI. CDR3 DNA sequence: TGTGCCAGCAGTGAGAGGGGGGGACCTAATGTGGGGACTGAAGCTTTCTTT. Its protein product is CASSERGGPNVGTEAFF.